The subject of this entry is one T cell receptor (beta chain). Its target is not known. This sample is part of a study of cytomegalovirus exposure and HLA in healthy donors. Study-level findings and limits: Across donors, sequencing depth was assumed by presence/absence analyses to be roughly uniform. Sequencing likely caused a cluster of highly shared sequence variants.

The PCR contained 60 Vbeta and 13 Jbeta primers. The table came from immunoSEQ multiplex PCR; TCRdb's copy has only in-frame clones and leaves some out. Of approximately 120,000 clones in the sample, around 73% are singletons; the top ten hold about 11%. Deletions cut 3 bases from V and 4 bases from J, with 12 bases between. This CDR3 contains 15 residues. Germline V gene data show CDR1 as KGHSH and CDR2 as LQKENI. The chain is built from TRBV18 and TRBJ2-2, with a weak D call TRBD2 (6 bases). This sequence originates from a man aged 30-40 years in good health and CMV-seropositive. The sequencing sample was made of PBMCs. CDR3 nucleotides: TGTGCCAGCTCACCCTCCCAAGCGGGCACCGGGGAGCTGTTTTTT. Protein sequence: CASSPSQAGTGELFF. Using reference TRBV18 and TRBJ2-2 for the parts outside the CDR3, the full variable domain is NAGVMQNPRHLVRRRGQEARLRCSPMKGHSHVYWYRQLPEEGLKFMVYLQKENIIDESGMPKERFSAEFPKEGPSILRIQQVVRGDSAAYFCASSPSQAGTGELFFGEGSRLTVL.